Sequencing of this TCR beta chain was carried out in a study of T-cell reconstitution after alpha-beta-depleted transplantation in children. Study-wide findings and caveats: At the one-year point after transplant, T-cell counts and TCRbeta diversity were found to come mostly from T cells that had been newly produced. The origin of high day-60 TCRbeta diversity in some patients lay in surviving recipient T cells and thymic progenitors. Roughly two months post-transplant, alpha-beta T cells reportedly originated from several hundred graft clones that had expanded.

The CDR3 covers 16 residues. Deletions cut 4 bases from V and 1 base from J, with 17 bases between. The V gene's germline CDR1 is SQVTM and CDR2 ANQGSEA. Turning to this clonotype: The antigen remains unidentified.

This sample's TCRbeta library carried unique molecular identifier barcodes. TCRdb re-derived calls from the PCR reads in MiXCR, one entry per CDR3 protein. The data show around 960,000 distinct CDR3 sequences, 25% to 30% seen once. V and J are TRBV29-1 and TRBJ2-4, with D unclear. Source: PBMCs, mostly from graft donor cells, taken 360 days after TCRalphabeta/CD19-depleted stem cell transplant. The source of this sequence is a boy in the first two years of life who had a stem cell transplant for SCID, so the T cells may come from the graft donor. The CDR3 coding sequence is TGCAGCGTTGTAGGGTTGGACCGTCTCGCCAAAAACATTCAGTACTTC. It encodes CSVVGLDRLAKNIQYF.